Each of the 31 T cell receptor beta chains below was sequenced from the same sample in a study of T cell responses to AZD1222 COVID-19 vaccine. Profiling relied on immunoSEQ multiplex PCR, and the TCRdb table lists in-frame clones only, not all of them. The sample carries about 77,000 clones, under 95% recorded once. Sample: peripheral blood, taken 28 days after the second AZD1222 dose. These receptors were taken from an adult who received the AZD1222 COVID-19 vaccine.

The CDR3 nucleotides are TGTGCTAGTGGTTTGGTACGTTCGGGCCGCGGGAGCAATCAGCCCCAGCATTTT. The encoded protein is CASGLVRSGRGSNQPQHF. The rearrangement joins TRBV12-5 to TRBJ1-5; the D is unclear. This CDR3 has 18 amino acids. The germline V gene encodes CDR1 LGHNT and CDR2 FRNRAP. Trimming pared 0 bases from V and 1 base from J, leaving 16 bases between.

The CDR3 region is CASAEQGGYGGYTF. The CDR3 coding sequence is TGTGCCAGCGCCGAACAGGGAGGTTATGGTGGCTACACCTTC. The chain is built from TRBV6-4 and TRBJ1-2; D is perhaps TRBD1 (6 bases). The length of the CDR3 is 14 residues. Trimming left V 8 bases short and J 7 bases short, with 20 bases between. Germline values: CDR1 MRHNA, CDR2 SNTAGT.

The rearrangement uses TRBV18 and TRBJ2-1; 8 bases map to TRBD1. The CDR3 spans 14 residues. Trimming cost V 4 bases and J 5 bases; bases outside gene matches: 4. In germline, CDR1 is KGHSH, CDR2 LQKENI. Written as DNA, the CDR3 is TGTGCCAGCTCACAGACAGGGGCTGACAATGAGCAGTTCTTC. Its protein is CASSQTGADNEQFF.

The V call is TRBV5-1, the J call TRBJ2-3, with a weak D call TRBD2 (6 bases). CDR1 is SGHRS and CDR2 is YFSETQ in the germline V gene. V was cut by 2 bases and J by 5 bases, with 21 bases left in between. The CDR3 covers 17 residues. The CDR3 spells CASSFLTSSHRGDTQYF. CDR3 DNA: TGCGCCAGCAGCTTCTTAACTAGCTCCCACCGCGGAGATACGCAGTATTTT.

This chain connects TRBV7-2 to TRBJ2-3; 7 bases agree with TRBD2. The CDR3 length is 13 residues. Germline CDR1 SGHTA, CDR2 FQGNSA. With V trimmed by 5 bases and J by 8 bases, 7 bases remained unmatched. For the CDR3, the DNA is TGTGCCAGCAGCCCACTTAGGGAGGGTACGCAGTATTTT. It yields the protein CASSPLREGTQYF.

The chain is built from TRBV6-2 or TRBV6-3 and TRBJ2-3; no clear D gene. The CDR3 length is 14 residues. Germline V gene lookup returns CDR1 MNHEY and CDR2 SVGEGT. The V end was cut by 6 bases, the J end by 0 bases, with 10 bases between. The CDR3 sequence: CASSLPDSTDTQYF. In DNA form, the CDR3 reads TGTGCCAGCAGCCTACCGGACAGCACAGATACGCAGTATTTT.

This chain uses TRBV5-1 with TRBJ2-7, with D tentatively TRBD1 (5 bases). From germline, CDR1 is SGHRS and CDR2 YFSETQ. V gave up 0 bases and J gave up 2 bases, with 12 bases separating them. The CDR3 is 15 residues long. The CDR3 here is CASSLERTRAYEQYF. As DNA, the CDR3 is TGCGCCAGCAGCTTGGAACGGACAAGAGCCTACGAGCAGTACTTC. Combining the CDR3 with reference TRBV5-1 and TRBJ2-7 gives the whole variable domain KAGVTQTPRYLIKTRGQQVTLSCSPISGHRSVSWYQQTPGQGLQFLFEYFSETQRNKGNFPGRFSGRQFSNSRSEMNVSTLELGDSALYLCASSLERTRAYEQYFGPGTRLTVT.

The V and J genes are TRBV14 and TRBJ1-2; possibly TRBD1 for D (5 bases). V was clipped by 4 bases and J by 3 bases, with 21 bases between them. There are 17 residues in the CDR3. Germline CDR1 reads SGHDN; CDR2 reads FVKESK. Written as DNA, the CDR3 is TGTGCCAGCAGCCCACTTTTCGGGGCAGGGCAGGACTATGGCTACACCTTC. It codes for CASSPLFGAGQDYGYTF.

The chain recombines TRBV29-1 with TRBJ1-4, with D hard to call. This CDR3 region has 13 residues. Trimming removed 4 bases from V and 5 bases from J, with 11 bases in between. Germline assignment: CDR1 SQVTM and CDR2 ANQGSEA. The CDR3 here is CSVGPGRNEKLFF. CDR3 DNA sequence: TGCAGCGTTGGTCCGGGAAGGAATGAAAAACTGTTTTTT.

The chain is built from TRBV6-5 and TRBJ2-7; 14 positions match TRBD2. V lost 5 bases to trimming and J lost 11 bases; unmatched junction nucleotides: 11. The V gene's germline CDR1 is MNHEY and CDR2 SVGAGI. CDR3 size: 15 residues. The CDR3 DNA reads TGTGCCAGCAGTCCTTCTGGGACTAGCGGGGGCATGGAGTACTTC. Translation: CASSPSGTSGGMEYF.

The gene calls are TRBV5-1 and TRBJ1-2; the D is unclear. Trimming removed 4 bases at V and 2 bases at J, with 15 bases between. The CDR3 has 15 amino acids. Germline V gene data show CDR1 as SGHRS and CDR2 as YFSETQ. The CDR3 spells CASSLTSTQNYGYTF. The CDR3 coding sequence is TGCGCCAGCAGCCTAACTTCGACTCAAAACTATGGCTACACCTTC.

The CDR3 loop is CASSAGRNTEAFF. CDR3 in DNA: TGTGCCAGCAGCGCGGGACGGAACACTGAAGCTTTCTTT. This chain links TRBV7-8 with TRBJ1-1, with D possibly TRBD1 on 5 matching bases. Looked up from germline, CDR1 is SGHVS and CDR2 is FQNEAQ. This CDR3 is built from 13 residues. V lost 5 bases to trimming and J lost 1 base, with 8 bases between them.

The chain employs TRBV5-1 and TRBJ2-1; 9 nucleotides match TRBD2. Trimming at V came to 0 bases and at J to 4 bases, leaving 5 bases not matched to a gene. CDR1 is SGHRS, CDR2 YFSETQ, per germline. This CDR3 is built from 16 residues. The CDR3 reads CASSLGALAGYNEQFF. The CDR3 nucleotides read TGCGCCAGCAGCTTGGGTGCACTAGCGGGTTACAATGAGCAGTTCTTC.

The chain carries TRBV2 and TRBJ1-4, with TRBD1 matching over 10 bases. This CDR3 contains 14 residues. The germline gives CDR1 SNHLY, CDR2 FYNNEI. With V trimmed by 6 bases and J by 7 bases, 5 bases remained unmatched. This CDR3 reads CASRARTGGEKLFF. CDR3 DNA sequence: TGTGCCAGCAGAGCTCGGACAGGGGGTGAAAAACTGTTTTTT.

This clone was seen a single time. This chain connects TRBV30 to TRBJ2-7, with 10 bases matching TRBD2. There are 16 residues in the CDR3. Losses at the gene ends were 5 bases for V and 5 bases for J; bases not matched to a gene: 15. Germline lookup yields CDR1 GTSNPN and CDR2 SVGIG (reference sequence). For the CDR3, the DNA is TGTGCCTGGGCAGGGGTAGCGGGAGGATTTAGGGACGAGCAGTACTTC. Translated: CAWAGVAGGFRDEQYF.

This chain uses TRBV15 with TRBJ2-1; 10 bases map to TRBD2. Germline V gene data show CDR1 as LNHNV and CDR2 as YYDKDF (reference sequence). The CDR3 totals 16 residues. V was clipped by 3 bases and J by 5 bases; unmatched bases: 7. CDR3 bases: TGTGCCACCAGCAGGAGGGTAGCGGGAGGCAACAATGAGCAGTTCTTC. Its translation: CATSRRVAGGNNEQFF.

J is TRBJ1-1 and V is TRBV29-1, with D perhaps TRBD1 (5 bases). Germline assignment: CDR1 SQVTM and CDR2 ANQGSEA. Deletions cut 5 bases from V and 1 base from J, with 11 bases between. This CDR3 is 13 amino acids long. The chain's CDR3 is CSVTSGGNTEAFF. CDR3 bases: TGCAGCGTTACCTCCGGGGGGAACACTGAAGCTTTCTTT.

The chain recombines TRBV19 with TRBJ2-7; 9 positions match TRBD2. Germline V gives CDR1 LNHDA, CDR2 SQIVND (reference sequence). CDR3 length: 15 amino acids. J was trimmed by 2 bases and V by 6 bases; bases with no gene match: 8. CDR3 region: CASRKREAPPYEQYF. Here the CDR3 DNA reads TGTGCCAGTAGAAAGCGGGAGGCCCCCCCCTACGAGCAGTACTTC.

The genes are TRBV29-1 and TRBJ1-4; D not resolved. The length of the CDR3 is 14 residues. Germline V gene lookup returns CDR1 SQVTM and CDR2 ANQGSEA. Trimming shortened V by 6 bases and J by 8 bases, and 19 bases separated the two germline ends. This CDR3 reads CSVGSPGRGEKLFF. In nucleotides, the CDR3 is TGCAGCGTCGGTAGTCCCGGGCGAGGGGAAAAACTGTTTTTT.

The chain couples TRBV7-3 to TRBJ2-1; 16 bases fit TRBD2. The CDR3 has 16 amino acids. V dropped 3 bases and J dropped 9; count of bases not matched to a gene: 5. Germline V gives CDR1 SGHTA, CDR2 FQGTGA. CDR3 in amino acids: CASSFGTSGREGEQFF. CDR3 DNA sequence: TGTGCCAGCAGCTTTGGGACTAGCGGGAGGGAGGGTGAGCAGTTCTTC.

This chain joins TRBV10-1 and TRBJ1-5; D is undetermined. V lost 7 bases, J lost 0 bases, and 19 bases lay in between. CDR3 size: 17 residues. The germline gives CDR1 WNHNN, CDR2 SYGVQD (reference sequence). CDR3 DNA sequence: TGCGCCAGCACCAAGGTTTGCAGGCTTGATAGCAATCAGCCCCAGCATTTT. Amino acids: CASTKVCRLDSNQPQHF.

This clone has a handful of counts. The CDR3 loop is CAWSVGWGPEAFF. The DNA for the CDR3 is TGTGCCTGGAGTGTAGGATGGGGCCCTGAAGCTTTCTTT. This chain uses TRBV30 with TRBJ1-1, with D tentatively TRBD1 (5 bases). V lost 0 bases and J lost 6, with 11 bases in between. Germline values: CDR1 GTSNPN, CDR2 SVGIG (reference sequence). There are 13 residues in the CDR3.

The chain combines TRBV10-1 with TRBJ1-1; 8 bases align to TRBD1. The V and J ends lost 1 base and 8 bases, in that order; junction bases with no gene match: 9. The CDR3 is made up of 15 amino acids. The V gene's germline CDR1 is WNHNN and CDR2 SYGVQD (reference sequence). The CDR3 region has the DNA TGCGCCAGCAGTGAGTTTTACCCGGGACAGGAAGAAGCTTTCTTT. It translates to CASSEFYPGQEEAFF.

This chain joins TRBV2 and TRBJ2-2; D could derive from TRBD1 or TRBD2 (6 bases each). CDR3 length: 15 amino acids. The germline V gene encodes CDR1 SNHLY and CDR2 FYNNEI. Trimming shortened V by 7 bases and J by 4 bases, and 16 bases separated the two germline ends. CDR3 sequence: CASTFVGGPTGELFF. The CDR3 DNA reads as TGTGCCAGCACCTTTGTGGGGGGCCCCACCGGGGAGCTGTTTTTT.

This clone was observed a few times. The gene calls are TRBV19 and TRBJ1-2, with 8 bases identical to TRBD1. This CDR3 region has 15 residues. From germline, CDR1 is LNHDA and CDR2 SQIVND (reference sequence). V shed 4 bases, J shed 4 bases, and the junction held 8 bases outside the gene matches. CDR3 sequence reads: CASSTPDREAYGYTF. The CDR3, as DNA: TGTGCCAGTAGTACCCCGGACAGGGAGGCCTATGGCTACACCTTC.

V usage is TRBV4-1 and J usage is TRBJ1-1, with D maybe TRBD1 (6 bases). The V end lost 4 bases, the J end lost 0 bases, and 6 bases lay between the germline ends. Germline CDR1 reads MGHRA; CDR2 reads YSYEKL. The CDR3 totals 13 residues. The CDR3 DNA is TGCGCCAGCAGCCGGACAGTGAACACTGAAGCTTTCTTT. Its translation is CASSRTVNTEAFF.

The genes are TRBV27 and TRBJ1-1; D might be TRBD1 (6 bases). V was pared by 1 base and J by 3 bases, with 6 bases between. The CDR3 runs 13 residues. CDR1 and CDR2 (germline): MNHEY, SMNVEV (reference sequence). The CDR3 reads CASSLYRDTEAFF. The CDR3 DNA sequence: TGTGCCAGCAGTTTATACAGGGACACTGAAGCTTTCTTT.

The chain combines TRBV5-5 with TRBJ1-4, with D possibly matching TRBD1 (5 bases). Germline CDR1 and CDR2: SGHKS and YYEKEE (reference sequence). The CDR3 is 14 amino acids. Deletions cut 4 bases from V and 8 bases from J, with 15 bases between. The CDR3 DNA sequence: TGTGCCAGCAGCCCAGGTGGGGGGGACGAAAAACTGTTTTTT. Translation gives CASSPGGGDEKLFF.

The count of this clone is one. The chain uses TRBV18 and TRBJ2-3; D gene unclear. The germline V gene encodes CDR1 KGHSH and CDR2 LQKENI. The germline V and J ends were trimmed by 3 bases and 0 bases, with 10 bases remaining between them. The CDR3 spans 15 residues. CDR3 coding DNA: TGTGCCAGCTCACCCCTATTATCAAGCACAGATACGCAGTATTTT. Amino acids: CASSPLLSSTDTQYF.

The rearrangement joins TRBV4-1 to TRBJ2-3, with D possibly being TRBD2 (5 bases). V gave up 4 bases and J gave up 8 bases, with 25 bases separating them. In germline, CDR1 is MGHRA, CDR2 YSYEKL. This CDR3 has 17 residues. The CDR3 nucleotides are TGCGCCAGCAGCCCACAGCCCCCCAAGAGCGAGGGCGCTACGCAGTATTTT. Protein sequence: CASSPQPPKSEGATQYF.

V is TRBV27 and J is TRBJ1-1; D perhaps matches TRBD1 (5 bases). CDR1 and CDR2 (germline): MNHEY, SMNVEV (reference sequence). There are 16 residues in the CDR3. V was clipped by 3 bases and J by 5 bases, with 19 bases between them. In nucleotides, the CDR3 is TGTGCCAGCAGTTTTAATCATCCAGGGTGGAATACTGAAGCTTTCTTT. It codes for CASSFNHPGWNTEAFF.